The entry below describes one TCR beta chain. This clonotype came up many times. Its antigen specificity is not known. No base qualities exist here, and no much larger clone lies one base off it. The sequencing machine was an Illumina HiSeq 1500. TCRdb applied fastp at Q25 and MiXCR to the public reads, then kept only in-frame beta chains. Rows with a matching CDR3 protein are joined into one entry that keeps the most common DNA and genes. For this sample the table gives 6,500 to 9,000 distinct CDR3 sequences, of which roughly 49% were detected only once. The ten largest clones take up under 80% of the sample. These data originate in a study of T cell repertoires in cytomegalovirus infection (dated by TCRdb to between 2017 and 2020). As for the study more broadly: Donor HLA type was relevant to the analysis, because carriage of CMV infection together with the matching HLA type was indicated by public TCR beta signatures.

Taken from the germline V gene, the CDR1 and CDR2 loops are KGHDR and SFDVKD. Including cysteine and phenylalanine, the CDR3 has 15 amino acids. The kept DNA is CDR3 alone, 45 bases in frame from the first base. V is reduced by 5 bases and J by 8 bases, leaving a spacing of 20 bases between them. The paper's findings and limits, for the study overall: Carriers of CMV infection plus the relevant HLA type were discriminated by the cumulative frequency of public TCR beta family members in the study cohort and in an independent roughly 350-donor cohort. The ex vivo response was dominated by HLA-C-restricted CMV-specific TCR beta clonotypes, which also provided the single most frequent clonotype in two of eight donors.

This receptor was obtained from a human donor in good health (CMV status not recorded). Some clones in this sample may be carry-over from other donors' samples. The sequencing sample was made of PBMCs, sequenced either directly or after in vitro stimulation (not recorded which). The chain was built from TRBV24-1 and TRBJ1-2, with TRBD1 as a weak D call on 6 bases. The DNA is TGTGCCACCAGTGGCCCCCCCCAGGTGGACAGCGGCTACACCTTC. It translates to CATSGPPQVDSGYTF.